These 20 T cell receptor beta chains were sequenced from one sample in a study of cytotoxic CD8 clonotypes in ibrutinib-treated CLL. Sequencing used immunoSEQ multiplex PCR; TCRdb keeps in-frame clones, though not all of them. This table has around 250,000 clones, under 75% appearing once. Sequences were derived from PBMCs, sampled after 24 months of ibrutinib treatment. Receptors were obtained from a human donor with chronic lymphocytic leukemia.

The CDR3, as DNA: TGTGCCAGCAGAACCGGACAGGGGGCTTCTACCTATGGCTACACCTTC. It yields the protein CASRTGQGASTYGYTF. This sequence joins TRBV2 and TRBJ1-2, with 11 positions matching TRBD1. Germline values: CDR1 SNHLY, CDR2 FYNNEI. The CDR3 contains 16 residues. V was clipped by 6 bases and J by 4 bases; unmatched bases: 10.

This sequence joins TRBV29-1 and TRBJ2-3; 7 bases are a match to TRBD2. Germline V gives CDR1 SQVTM, CDR2 ANQGSEA. This CDR3 spans 15 amino acids. V dropped 4 bases and J dropped 4; count of bases not matched to a gene: 11. CDR3 amino acids: CSVAEGSGFSDTQYF. CDR3 bases: TGCAGCGTTGCCGAGGGTAGCGGGTTTTCAGATACGCAGTATTTT.

This clone was detected a few times. V gene TRBV9 combines with J gene TRBJ2-3; D is possibly TRBD2 (6 bases). Germline values: CDR1 SGDLS, CDR2 YYNGEE. Trimming stripped 4 bases from V and 0 bases from J, with 12 bases between. This CDR3 region has 15 residues. CDR3 protein: CASSPRLGSTDTQYF. The CDR3 DNA follows: TGTGCCAGCAGCCCCCGACTAGGAAGCACAGATACGCAGTATTTT.

This sequence joins TRBV2 and TRBJ2-7, with TRBD2 matching 9 bases. This CDR3 has 15 amino acids. Germline lookup yields CDR1 SNHLY and CDR2 FYNNEI. V lost 6 bases and J lost 2; bases outside the gene matches: 8. The DNA of the CDR3 is TGTGCCAGCAGCCCACTAGCGGGCGAGACCTACGAGCAGTACTTC. Translated, it gives CASSPLAGETYEQYF.

The chain recombines TRBV5-1 with TRBJ2-7; 7 bases map to TRBD1. CDR1 is SGHRS, CDR2 YFSETQ, per germline. The CDR3 is 14 amino acids. Losses at the gene ends were 6 bases for V and 2 bases for J; bases not matched to a gene: 8. CDR3 in DNA: TGCGCCAGCATACTAACAGGGGCCGCCTACGAGCAGTACTTC. Translating gives CASILTGAAYEQYF.

V is TRBV7-9 and J is TRBJ1-4; the D gene is possibly TRBD1 (5 bases). CDR1 SEHNR and CDR2 FQNEAQ come from the germline V gene (reference sequence). The CDR3 has 14 amino acids. Trimming removed 1 base from V and 12 bases from J, with 15 bases in between. CDR3 nucleotide sequence: TGTGCCAGCAGCTTAGGATTAGGGGTATCGGAACTGTTTTTT. Translation: CASSLGLGVSELFF.

The chain links TRBV10-3 to TRBJ2-1; TRBD2 aligns across 9 bases. Germline V lookup: CDR1 ENHRY, CDR2 SYGVKD. This CDR3 has 15 amino acids. After removal of 7 bases from V and 3 bases from J, the junction contained 7 bases not matched to a gene. Here the CDR3 DNA reads TGTGCCATCAAAGCGGGAGGCATTAACTACAATGAGCAGTTCTTC. Its protein is CAIKAGGINYNEQFF.

The chain uses TRBV5-8 and TRBJ2-3; no clear D gene. CDR3 length equals 14 residues. The germline CDR1 and CDR2 sequences are SGHTS and YDEGEE. V was clipped by 0 bases and J by 3 bases, with 8 bases between them. This CDR3 is CASSLGRGTDTQYF. CDR3 nucleotide sequence: TGTGCCAGCAGCTTGGGGCGCGGAACAGATACGCAGTATTTT.

This rearrangement joins TRBV15 to TRBJ2-7; 11 bases align to TRBD2. CDR1 LNHNV and CDR2 YYDKDF come from the germline V gene (reference sequence). V lost 9 bases, J lost 4 bases, and 11 bases stayed unmatched. The CDR3 consists of 15 residues. The CDR3 loop is CATTKLAGVQYEQYF. In nucleotides, the CDR3 is TGTGCCACGACAAAACTAGCGGGAGTACAGTACGAGCAGTACTTC. The full variable domain, with the rest looked up from reference TRBV15 and TRBJ2-7, is DAMVIQNPRYQVTQFGKPVTLSCSQTLNHNVMYWYQQKSSQAPKLLFHYYDKDFNNEADTPDNFQSRRPNTSFCFLDIRSPGLGDTAMYLCATTKLAGVQYEQYFGPGTRLTVT.

The chain links TRBV11-1 to TRBJ2-3, with D tentatively TRBD1 (6 bases). V lost 0 bases, J lost 7 bases, and 17 bases lay in between. Looked up from germline, CDR1 is SGHAT and CDR2 is FQDESV (reference sequence). The CDR3 runs to 16 residues. Written as DNA, the CDR3 is TGTGCCAGCAGCTTAGCGCGTCGACAGAGGGGGAATACGCAGTATTTT. Protein: CASSLARRQRGNTQYF.

This clone was observed a handful of times. The gene calls are TRBV30 and TRBJ2-7; either TRBD1 or TRBD2 may fit D (5 bases each). The CDR3 is 11 residues long. V lost 5 bases to trimming and J lost 5 bases, with 10 bases between them. In germline, CDR1 is GTSNPN, CDR2 SVGIG (reference sequence). The CDR3 DNA follows: TGTGCCTGGGGGACCCACCACGAGCAGTACTTC. This sequence encodes CAWGTHHEQYF.

V is TRBV5-1 and J is TRBJ2-7; D is perhaps TRBD2 (5 bases). Trimming took off 5 bases at V and 0 bases at J, with 9 bases between the two ends. Germline-derived CDR1 and CDR2 are SGHRS and YFSETQ. This CDR3 is built from 13 residues. CDR3 in DNA: TGCGCCAGCAGGAAAAGCGGCTCCTACGAGCAGTACTTC. This translates into CASRKSGSYEQYF.

The rearrangement uses TRBV28 and TRBJ1-1; no reliable D call. Germline V gene sequence: CDR1 MDHEN, CDR2 SYDVKM. Deletions cut 2 bases from V and 5 bases from J, with 18 bases between. The CDR3 runs to 16 residues. The CDR3 DNA is TGTGCCAGCAGTTTAGGCGGGTGGCCTCCGGGGACTGAAGCTTTCTTT. Its protein is CASSLGGWPPGTEAFF.

The gene calls are TRBV29-1 and TRBJ2-1, with D perhaps TRBD2 (7 bases). Germline V lookup: CDR1 SQVTM, CDR2 ANQGSEA. There are 15 residues in the CDR3. V gave up 4 bases and J gave up 5 bases, with 18 bases separating them. CDR3 nucleotide sequence: TGCAGCGTTGCTCGTGGCCTAGGGGGGGACAATGAGCAGTTCTTC. Amino acids: CSVARGLGGDNEQFF.

The gene calls are TRBV5-6 and TRBJ2-7; D is ambiguous. The CDR3 has 13 residues. Germline loops: CDR1 SGHDT, CDR2 YYEEEE. Trimming left V 3 bases short and J 2 bases short, with 9 bases between. This CDR3 reads CASSSGPPYEQYF. The CDR3 nucleotides are TGTGCCAGCAGCTCCGGGCCACCCTACGAGCAGTACTTC.

The chain links TRBV29-1 to TRBJ2-1; TRBD2 matches 12 bases. The V gene's germline CDR1 is SQVTM and CDR2 ANQGSEA. J gave up 6 bases and V 5 bases, and 11 bases lay outside the gene matches. The CDR3 contains 16 residues. In nucleotides, the CDR3 is TGCAGCGTTAACCCGCTAGCGGGAGGGCCGAGCAATGAGCAGTTCTTC. It is translated as CSVNPLAGGPSNEQFF.

The chain carries TRBV28 and TRBJ1-2; D possibly corresponds to TRBD1 (5 bases). The CDR3 length is 14 residues. V lost 1 base and J lost 8, with 14 bases in between. Germline CDR1 MDHEN, CDR2 SYDVKM. Written as DNA, the CDR3 is TGTGCCAGCAGTTTATTGCGCAGGGTAAAGGGCTACACCTTC. It is translated as CASSLLRRVKGYTF.

Points on this clone: The sample carries other DNA sequences with the same CDR3. CDR3 sequence: CASSVGGDIYNEQFF. Written as DNA, the CDR3 is TGTGCCAGCAGCGTTGGGGGCGATATCTATAATGAGCAGTTCTTC. The rearrangement joins TRBV9 to TRBJ2-1; tentatively, D is TRBD1 (6 bases). V was shortened by 2 bases and J by 7 bases, with 16 bases between the two germline ends. CDR1 and CDR2 from the germline V gene are SGDLS and YYNGEE. The CDR3 runs 15 residues.

In the case of this clone: Other DNA sequences within the sample encode an identical CDR3. The genes are TRBV9 and TRBJ2-3; D could derive from TRBD1 or TRBD2 (5 bases each). The V gene lost 0 bases and the J gene lost 4 bases, with 12 bases spanning the gap. Germline CDR1 and CDR2: SGDLS and YYNGEE. The CDR3 is 15 residues long. The CDR3 spells CASSVGGTGADTQYF. CDR3 bases: TGTGCCAGCAGCGTAGGGGGGACGGGTGCAGATACGCAGTATTTT.

This clone was observed a few times. This chain uses TRBV7-9 with TRBJ2-7; D ambiguous. With 3 bases removed from V and 2 bases from J, the gap between germline ends came to 5 bases. CDR1 and CDR2 from the germline V gene are SEHNR and FQNEAQ (reference sequence). This CDR3 has 12 residues. Here the CDR3 DNA reads TGTGCCAGCAGCTTGCTGGCCTACGAGCAGTACTTC. The encoded protein is CASSLLAYEQYF.